These T cell receptor beta chains were read from a single sample in a study of Ad26.COV2.S vaccination and SARS-CoV-2 variants. Measured with immunoSEQ multiplex PCR; TCRdb has only the in-frame clones, and not every one. Of under 550,000 clones detected, around nine tenths appear once; the ten largest clones hold 12%. The input for sequencing was peripheral blood, taken in a trial of Ad26.COV2.S vaccine versus placebo. These receptors originate from a person between 18 and 65 years old who received the Ad26.COV2.S COVID-19 vaccine or a placebo. CDR3s include the opening cysteine and the closing phenylalanine or tryptophan. Fields, in order: J gene, CDR3 length, D gene, V gene, CDR3 protein, CDR3 DNA. D genes are given only for firm matches.

j_call: TRBJ1-2; cdr3_length: 13; d_call: .; v_call: TRBV14; cdr3_aa: CASSRTITYGYTF; cdr3_nt: TGTGCCAGCAGCAGAACCATCACCTATGGCTACACCTTC
j_call: TRBJ2-1; cdr3_length: 13; d_call: TRBD2; v_call: TRBV10-3; cdr3_aa: CAISGGSGNEQFF; cdr3_nt: TGTGCCATCAGTGGCGGGAGTGGCAATGAGCAGTTCTTC
j_call: TRBJ2-5; cdr3_length: 14; d_call: .; v_call: TRBV4-1; cdr3_aa: CASSQEGGWETQYF; cdr3_nt: TGCGCCAGCAGCCAAGAAGGAGGCTGGGAGACCCAGTACTTC
j_call: TRBJ1-5; cdr3_length: 14; d_call: TRBD1; v_call: TRBV5-5; cdr3_aa: CASADRGSGQPQHF; cdr3_nt: TGTGCCAGCGCAGACAGGGGGAGCGGTCAGCCCCAGCATTTT
j_call: TRBJ2-1; cdr3_length: 11; d_call: .; v_call: TRBV20-1; cdr3_aa: CSASVTSEQFF; cdr3_nt: TGCAGTGCAAGCGTCACCAGTGAGCAGTTCTTC
j_call: TRBJ2-2; cdr3_length: 14; d_call: .; v_call: TRBV5-4; cdr3_aa: CASSHGGPTGELFF; cdr3_nt: TGTGCCAGCAGCCACGGGGGACCCACCGGGGAGCTGTTTTTT
j_call: TRBJ2-7; cdr3_length: 13; d_call: .; v_call: TRBV19; cdr3_aa: CASSGALSYEQYF; cdr3_nt: TGTGCCAGTAGCGGGGCACTCTCCTACGAGCAGTACTTC
j_call: TRBJ2-3; cdr3_length: 15; d_call: TRBD1; v_call: TRBV7-2; cdr3_aa: CASSLNRGITDTQYF; cdr3_nt: TGTGCCAGCAGCTTGAACAGGGGTATTACAGATACGCAGTATTTT
j_call: TRBJ2-1; cdr3_length: 19; d_call: TRBD2; v_call: TRBV5-4; cdr3_aa: CASSLGLAGGASSYNEQFF; cdr3_nt: TGTGCCAGCAGCTTGGGCCTAGCGGGAGGGGCTAGCTCCTACAATGAGCAGTTCTTC
j_call: TRBJ2-2; cdr3_length: 14; d_call: TRBD1; v_call: TRBV2; cdr3_aa: CASIRDRNTGELFF; cdr3_nt: TGTGCCAGCATCCGGGACAGAAACACCGGGGAGCTGTTTTTT
j_call: TRBJ2-2; cdr3_length: 18; d_call: TRBD2; v_call: TRBV18; cdr3_aa: CASSEGLAVTANTGELFF; cdr3_nt: TGTGCCAGCTCAGAGGGACTAGCGGTAACCGCGAACACCGGGGAGCTGTTTTTT
j_call: TRBJ2-7; cdr3_length: 13; d_call: .; v_call: TRBV27; cdr3_aa: CASSRGPSYEQYF; cdr3_nt: TGTGCCAGCAGCAGGGGACCCTCCTACGAGCAGTACTTC
j_call: TRBJ1-2; cdr3_length: 12; d_call: .; v_call: TRBV11-1; cdr3_aa: CASSLDSYGYTF; cdr3_nt: TGTGCCAGCAGCCTGGACAGCTATGGCTACACCTTC
j_call: TRBJ2-1; cdr3_length: 14; d_call: TRBD2; v_call: TRBV30; cdr3_aa: CAWSVGTSGDEQFF; cdr3_nt: TGTGCCTGGAGTGTAGGGACTAGCGGCGATGAGCAGTTCTTC
j_call: TRBJ2-7; cdr3_length: 14; d_call: TRBD1; v_call: TRBV30; cdr3_aa: CAWDLDRISGEQYF; cdr3_nt: TGTGCCTGGGATCTGGACAGGATCTCGGGCGAGCAGTACTTC
j_call: TRBJ2-4; cdr3_length: 16; d_call: .; v_call: TRBV28; cdr3_aa: CASRLLSRGAKNIQYF; cdr3_nt: TGTGCCAGCCGACTATTGTCCCGGGGGGCCAAAAACATTCAGTACTTC
j_call: TRBJ1-2; cdr3_length: 12; d_call: .; v_call: TRBV18; cdr3_aa: CASSPGADGYTF; cdr3_nt: TGTGCCAGCTCACCAGGTGCGGATGGCTACACCTTC
j_call: TRBJ2-6; cdr3_length: 14; d_call: .; v_call: TRBV15; cdr3_aa: CATSRVDGANVLTF; cdr3_nt: TGTGCCACCAGCAGAGTGGATGGGGCCAACGTCCTGACTTTC